These 8 T cell receptor beta chains originate from one sample sequenced in a study of T cells in Graves' hyperthyroidism and ophthalmopathy (dated by TCRdb to the late 2010s). To prepare the library, multiplex PCR was applied. Sequencing was performed on an Illumina HiSeq 2000. TCR beta CDR3 regions were amplified from RNA transcripts. A first-round RT-PCR of the TCR CDR3 used the HTBI primer set with the Qiagen OneStep RT-PCR kit. The public reads were run again by TCRdb, first through fastp at Q25 and then through MiXCR, and only productive beta chains were kept. Rows with one shared CDR3 protein collapse into an entry with the most common genes and DNA. This sample is represented by 550,000 to 600,000 distinct CDR3 sequences; 16% of them were singletons. The ten largest account for about 17% of the sample. Sequenced input: blood. The receptors originated from a woman younger than 30 with Graves' hyperthyroidism.

This clonotype has more than one count but fewer than ten. V is TRBV3-1 and J is TRBJ2-3; D gene ambiguous. The germline gives CDR1 LGHDT, CDR2 YNNKEL (reference sequence). Deletions cut 5 bases from V and 5 bases from J, with 14 bases between. This CDR3 spans 14 amino acids. CDR3 loop: CASSSTGSGDTQYF. The CDR3 region has the DNA TGTGCCAGCAGCTCAACTGGCTCAGGAGATACGCAGTATTTT.

The table lists this clonotype with a few counts. V is TRBV12-3 or TRBV12-4 and J is TRBJ1-2; maybe TRBD1 (6 bases). The CDR3 spans 12 residues. V lost 8 bases, J lost 6 bases, and 13 bases lay in between. CDR3 in DNA: TGTGCCAGCTGCTGGGGGGGGCATGGCTACACCTTC. Its translation: CASCWGGHGYTF.

The chain recombines TRBV5-1 with TRBJ2-7; 9 bases fit TRBD2. CDR1 and CDR2 from the germline V gene are SGHRS and YFSETQ. This CDR3 has 16 amino acids. With 0 bases clipped from V and 1 base from J, the junction kept 5 bases outside the gene matches. The CDR3 DNA reads as TGCGCCAGCAGCTTGGTTTTGCGGGAGGGTTCCTACGAGCAGTACTTC. As protein: CASSLVLREGSYEQYF.

In regard to this clonotype: This may stem from a read error, because a much larger clone lies one nucleotide away. This chain links TRBV13 with TRBJ1-1; D remains unclear. Germline values: CDR1 PRHDT, CDR2 FYEKMQ (reference sequence). The CDR3 runs to 12 residues. Trimming removed 11 bases from V and 5 bases from J, with 15 bases in between. The CDR3 is CAGERSGTEAFF. In DNA, the CDR3 is TGTGCCGGGGAGAGGTCGGGTACTGAAGCTTTCTTT. The whole variable domain, remainder taken from reference TRBV13 and TRBJ1-1, is AAGVIQSPRHLIKEKRETATLKCYPIPRHDTVYWYQQGPGQDPQFLISFYEKMQSDKGSIPDRFSAQQFSDYHSELNMSSLELGDSALYFCAGERSGTEAFFGQGTRLTVV.

This clonotype turned up a few times. V is TRBV4-1 and J is TRBJ1-6; TRBD1 aligns across 10 bases. Germline loops: CDR1 MGHRA, CDR2 YSYEKL. J gave up 7 bases and V 6 bases, and 9 bases lay outside the gene matches. This CDR3 comprises 16 residues. CDR3 amino acids: CASSLGQGYQNSPLHF. CDR3 coding DNA: TGCGCCAGCAGTCTGGGACAGGGGTATCAAAATTCACCCCTCCACTTT.

On this clonotype itself: Since a much larger clone is just one base distant, this may be a read error. The chain recombines TRBV3-1 with TRBJ2-2; the D is unclear. Per germline, CDR1 LGHDT and CDR2 YNNKEL (reference sequence). This CDR3 contains 15 residues. Trimming left V 1 base short and J 4 bases short, with 10 bases between. In nucleotides, the CDR3 is TGTGCCAGCAGCCAAGTTTCACCGGCCACCGGGGAGCTGTTTTTT. This codes for CASSQVSPATGELFF.

This chain connects TRBV25-1 to TRBJ1-6; D is undetermined. The germline V gene encodes CDR1 MGHDK and CDR2 SYGVNS. V lost 5 bases to trimming and J lost 2 bases, with 13 bases between them. The CDR3 is 16 residues long. The CDR3 nucleotides are TGTGCCAGCAGTCTCTCTAGGGTGGCCTATAATTCACCCCTCCACTTT. Its translation is CASSLSRVAYNSPLHF.

This clonotype came up many times. The chain links TRBV4-2 to TRBJ1-6, with 10 bases identical to TRBD1. Germline V CDR1 and CDR2: LGHNA, YNFKEQ. Unmatched junction bases numbered 3, after V lost 4 bases and J lost 9 bases. The CDR3 consists of 14 residues. The CDR3 is CASSPRTGGSPLHF. The CDR3 nucleotides are TGTGCCAGCAGCCCTCGGACAGGGGGTTCACCCCTCCACTTT.